This record looks at one T cell receptor (beta chain) sequence and its context. Its target is unknown. The record originates from a study of cytomegalovirus exposure and HLA in healthy donors. Findings and limits, study-wide: Rare TCR sequences predominated, though certain public TCRs were found in many donors.

Germline CDR1 is SGHRS and CDR2 is YFSETQ. CDR3 size: 14 residues. V dropped 1 base and J dropped 7 bases, with 11 bases sitting between them. The primer mix had 60 Vbeta and 13 Jbeta primers. Assay: immunoSEQ multiplex PCR; the TCRdb copy retains only in-frame clones and omits some. The sample lists 90,000 or so clones; around four fifths were seen once. The chain carries TRBV5-1 and TRBJ1-4; possibly TRBD1 for D (5 bases). The source of this sequence is a man aged 30 to 39 in good health and CMV-seropositive. Material: PBMCs. The CDR3 protein is CASSLMQGSEKLFF. The CDR3 nucleotides read TGCGCCAGCAGCTTGATGCAGGGAAGTGAAAAACTGTTTTTT. Full variable domain (missing parts from reference TRBV5-1 and TRBJ1-4): KAGVTQTPRYLIKTRGQQVTLSCSPISGHRSVSWYQQTPGQGLQFLFEYFSETQRNKGNFPGRFSGRQFSNSRSEMNVSTLELGDSALYLCASSLMQGSEKLFFGSGTQLSVL.